One sample yielded the 26 T cell receptor beta chains listed below, sequenced in a study of early T cells in non-severe SARS-CoV-2 infection. TCRdb re-called the 5' RACE reads through MiXCR, storing one row per CDR3 protein. Here the sample spans about 60,000 distinct CDR3 sequences, 10% to 15% being singletons. Sequenced: whole blood. The receptors originated from an adult who was a healthcare worker with PCR-confirmed SARS-CoV-2 infection or an uninfected control (not recorded which).

This clonotype occurred many times. The chain has TRBV4-3 and TRBJ1-1; 7 bases fit TRBD1. The CDR3 has 13 amino acids. After removal of 4 bases from V and 5 bases from J, the junction contained 4 bases not matched to a gene. Per the germline V gene, CDR1 is LGHNA and CDR2 is YSLEER. The CDR3 DNA follows: TGCGCCAGCAGCCCTAGGGGGCGGACTGAAGCTTTCTTT. Its translation: CASSPRGRTEAFF.

This clonotype was picked up many times. The chain combines TRBV4-3 with TRBJ2-3, with 12 bases lining up with TRBD2. Germline CDR1 reads LGHNA; CDR2 reads YSLEER. The V segment lost 4 bases and the J segment 7 bases; nucleotides outside the gene matches: 12. The CDR3 runs to 17 residues. The CDR3 protein is CASSLETLTSGGNTQYF. Written as DNA, the CDR3 is TGCGCCAGCAGCCTCGAGACCCTGACTAGCGGGGGAAATACGCAGTATTTT.

This clonotype has a handful of counts. The chain couples TRBV10-3 to TRBJ2-1; D gene uncertain. Trimming stripped 0 bases from V and 10 bases from J, with 13 bases between. This CDR3 is 14 amino acids long. Looked up from germline, CDR1 is ENHRY and CDR2 is SYGVKD. Here the CDR3 DNA reads TGTGCCATCAGTGAGTCTGGGCCCTCGGTGGAGCAGTTCTTC. This gives the protein CAISESGPSVEQFF.

This clonotype appeared a few times. The gene calls are TRBV25-1 and TRBJ1-6; D remains unclear. The ends were cut back, 2 bases at V and 4 bases at J, with 6 bases in the middle. This CDR3 has 14 residues. Germline loops: CDR1 MGHDK, CDR2 SYGVNS. CDR3 loop: CASSEQVYNSPLHF. CDR3 bases: TGTGCCAGCAGTGAACAGGTTTATAATTCACCCCTCCACTTT.

The chain combines TRBV6-1 with TRBJ1-1; possibly TRBD1 for D (6 bases). Germline V gene sequence: CDR1 MNHNS, CDR2 SASEGT. V lost 6 bases to trimming and J lost 4 bases, with 15 bases between them. CDR3 length: 14 residues. CDR3 nucleotide sequence: TGTGCCAGCAGGGGTAACCAGGGGATCACTGAAGCTTTCTTT. It specifies CASRGNQGITEAFF.

This clonotype was picked up a small number of times. The V call is TRBV18, the J call TRBJ1-3; unclear D gene. The CDR3 runs 14 residues. CDR1 and CDR2 (germline): KGHSH, LQKENI. Trimming pared 3 bases from V and 0 bases from J, leaving 6 bases between. The CDR3 DNA sequence: TGTGCCAGCTCACCCCTCGCCTCTGGAAACACCATATATTTT. Translating gives CASSPLASGNTIYF. Based on the CDR3 plus reference TRBV18 and TRBJ1-3, the full variable domain is NAGVMQNPRHLVRRRGQEARLRCSPMKGHSHVYWYRQLPEEGLKFMVYLQKENIIDESGMPKERFSAEFPKEGPSILRIQQVVRGDSAAYFCASSPLASGNTIYFGEGSWLTVV.

This clonotype was seen many times. The chain joins TRBV2 to TRBJ1-1; 7 nucleotides align to TRBD1. The trim removed 6 bases at V and 4 bases at J, leaving 5 bases unmatched. The CDR3 covers 13 residues. CDR1 and CDR2 from the germline V gene are SNHLY and FYNNEI. The CDR3 nucleotides are TGTGCCAGCAGACAGGGGACGAGCACTGAAGCTTTCTTT. It translates to CASRQGTSTEAFF.

The V and J genes are TRBV21-1 and TRBJ1-6. TRBV21-1 corresponds to a pseudogene. This CDR3 comprises 15 residues. CDR3 residues: CASSKVEFRISPLHF. The CDR3 DNA sequence: TGTGCCAGCAGCAAAGTCGAGTTTCGGATTTCACCCCTCCACTTT.

The rearrangement uses TRBV28 and TRBJ1-1, with a possible D match to TRBD1 (6 bases). This CDR3 region has 14 residues. Germline V CDR1 and CDR2: MDHEN, SYDVKM. V was clipped by 6 bases and J by 1 base, with 12 bases between them. The CDR3 nucleotides read TGTGCCAGCAGCGAGGACAGAAAGAACACTGAAGCTTTCTTT. Translating it yields CASSEDRKNTEAFF. Based on the CDR3 plus reference TRBV28 and TRBJ1-1, the full variable domain is DVKVTQSSRYLVKRTGEKVFLECVQDMDHENMFWYRQDPGLGLRLIYFSYDVKMKEKGDIPEGYSVSREKKERFSLILESASTNQTSMYLCASSEDRKNTEAFFGQGTRLTVV.

This clonotype has just a few counts. One end of the junction fails to match germline, which may point to a read error. The chain links TRBV20-1 to TRBJ2-1; D is perhaps TRBD1 or TRBD2 (5 bases each). Looked up from germline, CDR1 is DFQATT and CDR2 is SNEGSKA (reference sequence). This CDR3 spans 13 amino acids. CDR3 sequence (DNA): TGTGCCCTGGGGGATTTCTCCTACAATGAGCAGTTCTTC. This translates into CALGDFSYNEQFF.

This clonotype showed up just a few times. The rearrangement uses TRBV28 and TRBJ1-6, with TRBD1 matching 7 bases. Per germline, CDR1 MDHEN and CDR2 SYDVKM. The trim removed 5 bases at V and 3 bases at J, leaving 10 bases unmatched. This CDR3 spans 17 amino acids. Here the CDR3 DNA reads TGTGCCAGCAGTCCTTCTCGAGGGGGCTTCTATAATTCACCCCTCCACTTT. The encoded protein is CASSPSRGGFYNSPLHF.

The chain has TRBV11-2 and TRBJ2-7; D may be TRBD1 (6 bases). This CDR3 contains 15 residues. Trimming left V 4 bases short and J 5 bases short, with 18 bases between. CDR1 and CDR2 (germline): SGHAT, FQNNGV. The chain's CDR3 is CASSSVGTPSNEQYF. The CDR3 DNA reads as TGTGCCAGCAGCTCGGTAGGGACACCGAGCAACGAGCAGTACTTC. The full variable domain, rest sourced from reference TRBV11-2 and TRBJ2-7, is EAGVAQSPRYKIIEKRQSVAFWCNPISGHATLYWYQQILGQGPKLLIQFQNNGVVDDSQLPKDRFSAERLKGVDSTLKIQPAKLEDSAVYLCASSSVGTPSNEQYFGPGTRLTVT.

This clonotype was detected many times. The J gene is TRBJ2-1, the V gene TRBV5-1; 8 positions agree with TRBD2. Germline trimming cut 0 bases from V and 6 bases from J; bases unmatched to any gene: 5. CDR1 and CDR2 from the germline V gene are SGHRS and YFSETQ. The CDR3 totals 15 residues. CDR3 sequence (DNA): TGCGCCAGCAGCTTGGAAGGACTAGCTTTCAATGAGCAGTTCTTC. Translated: CASSLEGLAFNEQFF.

This clonotype was counted a few times. The chain combines TRBV29-1 with TRBJ2-6; possible D gene TRBD2, 6 bases. CDR1 is SQVTM, CDR2 ANQGSEA, per germline. The CDR3 has 16 residues. The ends were cut back, 7 bases at V and 0 bases at J, with 16 bases in the middle. The CDR3 coding sequence is TGCAGCGCCTCGGAGGGTGGTCTCTCTGGGGCCAACGTCCTGACTTTC. The encoded protein is CSASEGGLSGANVLTF.

This clonotype was counted only a few times. The chain links TRBV28 to TRBJ2-7; maybe TRBD1 (5 bases). Germline V CDR1 and CDR2: MDHEN, SYDVKM. The CDR3 is 12 residues long. V dropped 7 bases and J dropped 3 bases, with 10 bases sitting between them. CDR3 nucleotides: TGTGCCAGCACCCAGACAGACTACGAGCAGTACTTC. As protein: CASTQTDYEQYF.

V usage is TRBV29-1 and J usage is TRBJ1-5; D gene ambiguous. The germline gives CDR1 SQVTM, CDR2 ANQGSEA. Deletions cut 4 bases from V and 2 bases from J, with 6 bases between. CDR3 length equals 12 residues. CDR3 nucleotides: TGCAGCGTTGGGGATGGCAATCAGCCCCAGCATTTT. It translates to CSVGDGNQPQHF.

V gene TRBV4-1 combines with J gene TRBJ2-3; the match to TRBD2 covers 12 bases. J was trimmed by 5 bases and V by 0 bases; bases with no gene match: 6. The germline CDR1 and CDR2 sequences are MGHRA and YSYEKL. This CDR3 is 17 amino acids long. This CDR3 reads CASSQDLTSGSGDTQYF. CDR3 coding DNA: TGCGCCAGCAGCCAAGACCTGACTAGCGGGAGTGGAGATACGCAGTATTTT.

The rearrangement uses TRBV11-3 and TRBJ2-5; D gene uncertain. V dropped 4 bases and J dropped 0 bases, with 6 bases sitting between them. CDR3 size: 13 residues. Germline CDR1 reads SGHNT; CDR2 reads YENEEA. As DNA, the CDR3 is TGTGCCAGCAGCTCCTCTTACCAAGAGACCCAGTACTTC. Its translation is CASSSSYQETQYF.

This clonotype was found a few times. The genes are TRBV28 and TRBJ2-3, with 8 bases aligning to TRBD1. The CDR3 is 15 residues long. The V gene end was trimmed by 6 bases and the J gene end by 5 bases; junction bases not matched to a gene: 10. In germline, CDR1 is MDHEN, CDR2 SYDVKM. Here the CDR3 reads CASSISAGGKDTQYF. The CDR3 region has the DNA TGTGCCAGCAGCATTAGCGCAGGGGGCAAAGATACGCAGTATTTT.

This rearrangement joins TRBV5-1 to TRBJ1-4, with no clear D. V lost 5 bases to trimming and J lost 0 bases, with 14 bases between them. Germline lookup yields CDR1 SGHRS and CDR2 YFSETQ. The CDR3 runs to 16 residues. DNA for the CDR3: TGCGCCAGCAGATCGGGGTCCGGGACAACTAATGAAAAACTGTTTTTT. It translates to CASRSGSGTTNEKLFF. Drawing the rest from reference TRBV5-1 and TRBJ1-4, the complete variable domain is KAGVTQTPRYLIKTRGQQVTLSCSPISGHRSVSWYQQTPGQGLQFLFEYFSETQRNKGNFPGRFSGRQFSNSRSEMNVSTLELGDSALYLCASRSGSGTTNEKLFFGSGTQLSVL.

This clonotype was seen ten or more times. The chain couples TRBV7-2 to TRBJ2-5; D ambiguous. V was trimmed by 1 base and J by 5 bases, leaving 14 bases between them. Germline CDR1 SGHTA, CDR2 FQGNSA. This CDR3 is 15 amino acids long. The CDR3 DNA reads TGTGCCAGCAGCTTAGGCAGCCGAAAAGGGGAGACCCAGTACTTC. Amino acids: CASSLGSRKGETQYF.

V and J are TRBV6-2 or TRBV6-3 and TRBJ1-6, with D hard to call. The V gene's germline CDR1 is MNHEY and CDR2 SVGEGT. The CDR3 contains 11 residues. V shed 5 bases and J shed 7 bases, with 3 bases lying between them. The CDR3 DNA reads TGTGCCAGCAGTCAAAATTCACCCCTCCACTTT. Protein sequence: CASSQNSPLHF.

This clonotype was seen more than once but under ten times. The chain carries TRBV11-1 and TRBJ1-1; TRBD1 agrees at 8 bases. CDR1 and CDR2 (germline): SGHAT, FQDESV (reference sequence). J lost 1 base, V lost 6 bases, and 1 base had no gene match. The CDR3 loop spans 13 amino acids. The CDR3 here is CASRGQANTEAFF. The CDR3 region has the DNA TGTGCCAGCAGGGGACAGGCGAACACTGAAGCTTTCTTT.

This CDR3 is CASSVGEKLFF. The CDR3 DNA is TGTGCCAGCAGTGTAGGTGAAAAACTGTTTTTT. The chain combines TRBV2 with TRBJ1-4; no firm D call. Germline values: CDR1 SNHLY, CDR2 FYNNEI. This CDR3 region has 11 residues. The V and J ends lost 4 bases and 7 bases respectively, with 4 bases between them.

This clonotype was observed a handful of times. This sequence joins TRBV20-1 and TRBJ2-7; 11 bases line up with TRBD2. Germline V gene sequence: CDR1 DFQATT, CDR2 SNEGSKA (reference sequence). The CDR3 runs to 15 residues. The trim removed 2 bases at V and 1 base at J, leaving 4 bases unmatched. CDR3 bases: TGCAGTGCTAGATCTAGCGGGAGGCTTTCCTACGAGCAGTACTTC. It is translated as CSARSSGRLSYEQYF.

Ten or more counts support this clonotype. This sequence joins TRBV2 and TRBJ1-2; a possible D gene is TRBD1 (5 bases). The V end lost 8 bases, the J end lost 6 bases, and 7 bases lay between the germline ends. Germline V CDR1 and CDR2: SNHLY, FYNNEI. There are 10 residues in the CDR3. In DNA, the CDR3 is TGTGCCAGCGGGGGGGATGGCTACACCTTC. Amino acid sequence: CASGGDGYTF.